The TCR beta chain described here comes from a study of OX40 agonist ivuxolimab in advanced cancers. This CDR3 comprises 17 residues. Deletions cut 7 bases from V and 1 base from J, with 21 bases between. Per the germline V gene, CDR1 is SGHNT and CDR2 is YYREEE (reference sequence). In regard to this clone: The antigen is unknown.

The table came from immunoSEQ multiplex PCR; TCRdb's copy has only in-frame clones and leaves some out. The sample includes around 69,000 clones, roughly 88% seen only once; the top ten take less than 3%. Whole-study findings and limits: CD4+ and CD8+ blood T cells expanded clonally by week 6 at 0.1 to 3.0 mg/kg.

Sequenced here: CD4+ or CD8+ T cells sorted from blood, sampled in a trial of the OX40 agonist ivuxolimab. This clonotype was sampled from an adult with an advanced solid tumor such as melanoma, head and neck, liver or kidney cancer. V is TRBV5-4 and J is TRBJ1-3; no clear D. This chain's CDR3 is CASPSSPVTPSGNTIYF. The CDR3 DNA follows: TGTGCCAGCCCCTCGAGCCCGGTAACCCCTTCTGGAAACACCATATATTTT. Based on the CDR3 plus reference TRBV5-4 and TRBJ1-3, the full variable domain is ETGVTQSPTHLIKTRGQQVTLRCSSQSGHNTVSWYQQALGQGPQFIFQYYREEENGRGNFPPRFSGLQFPNYSSELNVNALELDDSALYLCASPSSPVTPSGNTIYFGEGSWLTVV.